This TCR beta chain was identified during a study of T-cell memory formation after mild COVID-19. From the 5' RACE reads, TCRdb called clonotypes with MiXCR, one entry per CDR3 protein. The data contain 200,000 to 300,000 distinct CDR3 sequences, 15% to 17% of them singletons. This TCR came from an adult woman who had mild COVID-19 (a few samples of this study predate the infection). Cell type and time point are not known. Sequenced sample: PBMCs or a T cell subset sorted from them (not recorded which).

The CDR3 region is CASSLRGDTGELFF. In nucleotides, the CDR3 is TGTGCCAGCAGCTTGCGGGGGGACACCGGGGAGCTGTTTTTT. The V and J genes are TRBV11-3 and TRBJ2-2; 8 bases line up with TRBD2. Germline V lookup: CDR1 SGHNT, CDR2 YENEEA. V shed 3 bases and J 3 bases; nucleotides not matched to a gene: 0. This CDR3 spans 14 amino acids.